This T cell receptor (beta chain) was captured by sequencing in a study of Ad26.COV2.S vaccination and SARS-CoV-2 variants. For the study at large: A participant enrolled in the COV1001 Ad26.COV2.S trial arm provided the sample. The study gave Ad26.COV2.S intramuscularly, once or twice 56 days apart.

The sample's treatment: 15 to 20 received Ad26.COV2.S at low or high dose, single or two shots; 5 received placebo; per-sample allocation not given. The samples were gathered on day 63 after the first injection of vaccine or placebo. The CDR3 length is 16 residues. Per germline, CDR1 SGHTA and CDR2 FQGTGA. V was trimmed by 2 bases and J by 1 base, leaving 11 bases between them. Some clones are missing from TCRdb's copy, which holds only in-frame ones; the method was immunoSEQ multiplex PCR. Of 450,000 to 550,000 clones listed, roughly nine tenths are singletons. The TCR originated in a person aged 18-65 years who received the Ad26.COV2.S COVID-19 vaccine or a placebo. The material sequenced was peripheral blood, taken in a trial of Ad26.COV2.S vaccine versus placebo. The chain carries TRBV7-3 and TRBJ2-2; no clear D gene. CDR3 coding DNA: TGTGCCAGCAGCTTAGGGGTAGCAGTGAACACCGGGGAGCTGTTTTTT. Amino acids: CASSLGVAVNTGELFF.